This record covers a single T cell receptor beta chain. Its antigen remains unknown. It was uncontrolled infection, other autoimmune disease, pregnancy or lactation that excluded patients. For the diagnoses, clinical symptoms, serum thyroxine and TRAb, thyroid ultrasound and orbital computed tomography were used. These data come from a study of T cells in Graves' hyperthyroidism and ophthalmopathy. What was amplified from RNA transcripts were TCR beta CDR3 regions. First-round RT-PCR with HTBI primers amplified the TCR CDR3 region. TCRdb analysed the multiplex PCR reads with MiXCR anew, one entry per CDR3 protein. The table shows some 600,000 distinct CDR3 sequences, with roughly 14% occurring only once. There are 14 residues in the CDR3. Germline CDR1 and CDR2: MDHEN and SYDVKM. Between the trimmed V and J ends, which lost 1 base and 9 bases, there was a span of 16 bases. Overall study results and limits: The model identified upcoming ophthalmopathy a median 6.5 months ahead of onset. Most thyroid clonotypes expanded above 0.001 appeared in blood too.

This sequence originates from a woman aged 25 to 39 with Graves' hyperthyroidism that later progressed to Graves' ophthalmopathy. Material: blood. V usage is TRBV28 and J usage is TRBJ2-7; D may be TRBD1 (6 bases). The CDR3 loop reads CASSLLQGFHGQYF. The CDR3 DNA reads as TGTGCCAGCAGTTTATTACAGGGTTTCCACGGGCAGTACTTC.